The 27 T cell receptor beta chains below come from one sample, sequenced in a study of T-cell reconstitution after alpha-beta-depleted transplantation in children. Unique molecular identifiers featured in how the TCRbeta library was prepared. One entry per CDR3 protein results from TCRdb running MiXCR on the PCR reads. This table holds approximately 490,000 distinct CDR3 sequences, approximately 12% found once. The sample was PBMCs from the stem cell graft donor, taken from the stem cell graft. Receptors were obtained from a human donor who donated a stem cell graft to a child with combined immunodeficiency.

This clonotype was seen a few times. V is TRBV7-2 and J is TRBJ2-2; 11 bases agree with TRBD1. The J segment lost 13 bases and the V segment lost 3 bases, leaving 10 bases of the junction unmatched. The germline V gene has CDR1 SGHTA and CDR2 FQGNSA. This CDR3 region has 15 residues. CDR3 sequence: CASSLGGQGAGGLFF. The CDR3 DNA sequence: TGTGCCAGCAGCTTGGGCGGACAGGGGGCGGGTGGGCTGTTTTTT.

This chain links TRBV28 with TRBJ2-2, with D possibly TRBD2 on 6 matching bases. The germline gives CDR1 MDHEN, CDR2 SYDVKM. This CDR3 has 15 residues. Trimming took 5 bases from V and 5 from J, leaving 15 bases between them. This chain's CDR3 is CASSDPRGRTGELFF. The CDR3, as DNA: TGTGCCAGCAGTGACCCGCGGGGCCGAACCGGGGAGCTGTTTTTT.

This clonotype has just a few counts. The CDR3 bases are TGTGCCAGCAGTCCAGCCGGGCTCCAAGAGACCCAGTACTTC. Amino acid sequence: CASSPAGLQETQYF. The chain is built from TRBV12-3 or TRBV12-4 and TRBJ2-5, with D uncertain. Trimming stripped 5 bases from V and 1 base from J, with 11 bases between. This CDR3 comprises 14 residues.

This clonotype has just a few counts. This chain connects TRBV18 to TRBJ2-1, with D perhaps given as TRBD1 or TRBD2 (5 bases each). V was clipped by 3 bases and J by 2 bases, with 14 bases between them. The CDR3 sequence is 16 residues long. The germline CDR1 and CDR2 sequences are KGHSH and LQKENI. The CDR3 loop is CASSPASRGAYNEQFF. DNA for the CDR3: TGTGCCAGCTCACCCGCAAGTCGAGGGGCCTACAATGAGCAGTTCTTC.

V usage is TRBV6-1 and J usage is TRBJ2-5; 8 nucleotides agree with TRBD2. This CDR3 has 13 amino acids. V gave up 8 bases and J gave up 1 base; unmatched junction bases: 3. CDR1 is MNHNS and CDR2 is SASEGT in the germline V gene. DNA of the CDR3: TGTGCCAGCGGCGGGGGGTTCCAAGAGACCCAGTACTTC. Encoded protein: CASGGGFQETQYF.

This clonotype was seen only a few times. CDR3 protein: CASSLAAGAPTDTQYF. The CDR3 DNA is TGTGCCAGCAGCTTAGCGGCGGGGGCCCCCACAGATACGCAGTATTTT. This chain joins TRBV7-9 and TRBJ2-3; weak D call: TRBD2 (7 bases). This CDR3 region has 16 residues. V lost 0 bases, J lost 2 bases, and 12 bases lay in between. CDR1 and CDR2 (germline): SEHNR, FQNEAQ (reference sequence).

Concerning this clonotype: This could be a read error, since a much larger clone is one nucleotide away. This chain joins TRBV4-2 and TRBJ1-4; no reliable D call. This CDR3 is built from 13 residues. CDR1 and CDR2 (germline): LGHNA, YNFKEQ. The CDR3 sequence: CASKQATNENLFF. The CDR3 nucleotides read TGTGCCAGCAAGCAGGCGACTAATGAAAACCTGTTTTTT.

The rearrangement links TRBV27 to TRBJ1-2; 7 bases match TRBD1. Germline CDR1 MNHEY, CDR2 SMNVEV (reference sequence). V trimming: 5 bases; J trimming: 6 bases; junction bases outside the gene matches: 9. The CDR3 consists of 14 residues. The CDR3 is CASSNRGRVHGYTF. CDR3 nucleotides: TGTGCCAGCAGTAACAGGGGAAGGGTTCATGGCTACACCTTC.

In its sample, this clonotype was seen a few times. The rearrangement joins TRBV30 to TRBJ2-5; 8 bases match TRBD1. V was clipped by 1 base and J by 4 bases; unmatched bases: 2. The CDR3 sequence is 13 residues long. Per the germline V gene, CDR1 is GTSNPN and CDR2 is SVGIG (reference sequence). CDR3 in amino acids: CAWSETGAETQYF. DNA for the CDR3: TGTGCCTGGAGTGAGACAGGGGCAGAGACCCAGTACTTC.

This clonotype was detected many times. The rearrangement links TRBV9 to TRBJ2-1; TRBD2 matches at 14 bases. Losses at the gene ends were 4 bases for V and 7 bases for J; bases not matched to a gene: 4. The CDR3 contains 15 residues. CDR1 SGDLS and CDR2 YYNGEE come from the germline V gene. This CDR3 is CASSLRLAGGNEQFF. In nucleotides, the CDR3 is TGTGCCAGCAGCCTCCGACTAGCGGGAGGGAATGAGCAGTTCTTC.

This clonotype came up a few times. The chain couples TRBV14 to TRBJ1-1; D is ambiguous. Looked up from germline, CDR1 is SGHDN and CDR2 is FVKESK. This CDR3 has 13 amino acids. The V and J ends lost 0 bases and 3 bases respectively, with 5 bases between them. Here the CDR3 DNA reads TGTGCCAGCAGCCAAGAATACTACACTGAAGCTTTCTTT. This encodes CASSQEYYTEAFF.

This clonotype was seen only a few times. The gene calls are TRBV4-3 and TRBJ2-3, with 14 bases matching TRBD2. Germline assignment: CDR1 LGHNA and CDR2 YSLEER. The CDR3 length is 18 residues. The J segment lost 2 bases and the V segment lost 1 base, leaving 5 bases of the junction unmatched. The CDR3 DNA is TGCGCCAGCAGCCAAGCCCCGGGACTAGCGGGAGACACAGATACGCAGTATTTT. It yields the protein CASSQAPGLAGDTDTQYF.

This clonotype was detected ten times or more. The chain is built from TRBV12-3 or TRBV12-4 and TRBJ1-2, with 12 bases that match TRBD1. V shed 5 bases and J 4 bases; nucleotides not matched to a gene: 5. The length of the CDR3 is 15 residues. The CDR3 DNA reads as TGTGCCAGCAGTCCCGGGACAGGGGGCCGCTATGGCTACACCTTC. It specifies CASSPGTGGRYGYTF.

The sample holds a few counts of this clonotype. This sequence joins TRBV7-9 and TRBJ2-1; 7 nucleotides agree with TRBD2. This CDR3 is built from 15 residues. Germline-derived CDR1 and CDR2 are SEHNR and FQNEAQ (reference sequence). Unmatched junction bases numbered 14, after V lost 5 bases and J lost 10 bases. The CDR3 DNA reads as TGTGCCAGCAGCAACCGGGACCGACTAGCCGGAGAGCAGTTCTTC. Protein sequence: CASSNRDRLAGEQFF.

The CDR3 DNA sequence: TGTGCCAGCAGCGTAAGGACAGGAAGCACAGATACGCAGTATTTT. It translates to CASSVRTGSTDTQYF. The J gene is TRBJ2-3, the V gene TRBV9; 7 bases agree with TRBD1. The CDR3 spans 15 residues. The germline V gene encodes CDR1 SGDLS and CDR2 YYNGEE. The ends lost 1 base at V and 0 bases at J; junction bases unmatched: 2.

The chain employs TRBV28 and TRBJ2-7, with no clear D. The V and J ends lost 3 bases and 5 bases respectively, with 8 bases between them. This CDR3 is built from 12 residues. Germline CDR1 and CDR2: MDHEN and SYDVKM. CDR3 loop: CASSFWGNEQYF. The DNA of the CDR3 is TGTGCCAGCAGTTTTTGGGGAAACGAGCAGTACTTC.

There are many counts of this clonotype. This chain joins TRBV7-2 and TRBJ1-5; D unclear. The CDR3 spans 15 residues. V shed 5 bases and J shed 0 bases, with 11 bases lying between them. From germline, CDR1 is SGHTA and CDR2 FQGNSA. The CDR3 here is CASSVQRYSNQPQHF. CDR3 nucleotide sequence: TGTGCCAGCAGCGTTCAGCGATATAGCAATCAGCCCCAGCATTTT.

As regards this clonotype: A read error may explain this, as a much larger clone is one base away. The V call is TRBV12-3 or TRBV12-4, the J call TRBJ2-4; TRBD1 or TRBD2 may be the D gene (5 bases each). The CDR3 length is 17 residues. Trimming cost V 5 bases and J 2 bases, with 19 bases left between them. CDR3 coding DNA: TGTGCCAGCAGTCCCCGAGGGCAGGGAGTAACCAAAAACATTCAGTACTTC. This gives the protein CASSPRGQGVTKNIQYF.

V is TRBV6-2 or TRBV6-3 and J is TRBJ2-2, with 7 bases that match TRBD2. Germline V gives CDR1 MNHEY, CDR2 SVGEGT. With V trimmed by 3 bases and J by 4 bases, 5 bases remained unmatched. There are 15 residues in the CDR3. This chain's CDR3 is CASSYKREGTGELFF. The CDR3 DNA follows: TGTGCCAGCAGTTATAAGCGGGAAGGCACCGGGGAGCTGTTTTTT.

The chain has TRBV6-1 and TRBJ2-2; tentatively, D is TRBD1 (5 bases). Germline loops: CDR1 MNHNS, CDR2 SASEGT. The CDR3 consists of 14 residues. V gave up 3 bases and J gave up 0 bases, with 5 bases separating them. The CDR3 DNA reads TGTGCCAGCAGTGACAGGGCGAACACCGGGGAGCTGTTTTTT. Its translation: CASSDRANTGELFF.

This clonotype was recorded at least ten times. This chain uses TRBV29-1 with TRBJ2-1; D tentatively reads TRBD1 or TRBD2 (5 bases each). Per germline, CDR1 SQVTM and CDR2 ANQGSEA. This CDR3 has 16 amino acids. V lost 5 bases and J lost 4, with 21 bases in between. CDR3 sequence reads: CSVSKPGTPLYNEQFF. The CDR3 bases are TGCAGCGTTAGCAAACCGGGGACCCCTCTTTACAATGAGCAGTTCTTC.

V gene TRBV30 combines with J gene TRBJ1-4; TRBD1 might be the D (6 bases). The CDR3 consists of 13 residues. Trimming removed 6 bases from V and 7 bases from J, with 15 bases in between. Germline CDR1 and CDR2: GTSNPN and SVGIG (reference sequence). The CDR3 region is CACTGALPEKLFF. Here the CDR3 DNA reads TGTGCCTGTACGGGGGCCCTCCCTGAAAAACTGTTTTTT.

This clonotype was seen repeatedly, ten times or more. V usage is TRBV29-1 and J usage is TRBJ2-1, with D possibly matching TRBD2 (7 bases). Germline CDR1 is SQVTM and CDR2 is ANQGSEA. The length of the CDR3 is 13 residues. V lost 2 bases and J lost 6, with 11 bases in between. The CDR3 DNA reads as TGCAGCGTTGAAAGGGGGGGACCCAATGAGCAGTTCTTC. Encoded protein: CSVERGGPNEQFF.

This chain links TRBV6-1 with TRBJ2-7; 8 bases fit TRBD2. This CDR3 is 16 amino acids long. CDR1 is MNHNS, CDR2 SASEGT, per germline. V gave up 10 bases and J gave up 6 bases; unmatched junction bases: 20. CDR3 nucleotides: TGTGCCACACTCCTCCTGCGTGGGACTAGATGGACCGAGCAGTACTTC. Protein product: CATLLLRGTRWTEQYF.

V is TRBV2 and J is TRBJ2-5; weak D call: TRBD1 (5 bases). The CDR3 runs to 14 residues. Trimming cost V 7 bases and J 1 base, with 13 bases left between them. Germline CDR1 SNHLY, CDR2 FYNNEI. In nucleotides, the CDR3 is TGTGCCAGCAAGTCTACAGGCATCCAAGAGACCCAGTACTTC. Its translation is CASKSTGIQETQYF.

This clonotype has just a few counts. The chain employs TRBV13 and TRBJ2-3; D call uncertain. V gave up 0 bases and J gave up 4 bases, with 8 bases separating them. This CDR3 is built from 14 residues. Germline V lookup: CDR1 PRHDT, CDR2 FYEKMQ (reference sequence). The CDR3 spells CASSLGSYSDTQYF. Written as DNA, the CDR3 is TGTGCCAGCAGCTTAGGGAGCTATTCAGATACGCAGTATTTT.

V gene TRBV7-2 combines with J gene TRBJ2-7; no reliable D call. CDR1 SGHTA and CDR2 FQGNSA come from the germline V gene. The V and J ends lost 5 bases and 4 bases respectively, with 12 bases between them. This CDR3 has 13 residues. The CDR3 is CASSQTPAYEQYF. The CDR3 nucleotides read TGTGCCAGCAGCCAGACCCCGGCGTACGAGCAGTACTTC.